These 27 T cell receptor beta chains originate from one sample sequenced in a study of blood T cells in healthy people across ages. Sample-barcoded 5' priming and a J-beta primer mix drove a second PCR of roughly 6 to 12 cycles. TCRdb called the 5' RACE reads again in MiXCR, with one record for every CDR3 protein. The repertoire has around 650,000 distinct CDR3 sequences, about 43% of them found once; the top ten carry roughly 30%. Specimen: blood. The receptors were gathered from a man of 80 years or more in good health.

The rearrangement joins TRBV12-3 or TRBV12-4 to TRBJ2-2; D gene uncertain. Trimming removed 1 base at V and 1 base at J, with 7 bases between. CDR3 length: 15 amino acids. The CDR3: CASSLVSQNTGELFF. CDR3 nucleotides: TGTGCCAGCAGTTTAGTGTCACAGAACACCGGGGAGCTGTTTTTT.

This rearrangement joins TRBV11-3 to TRBJ2-4, with D perhaps assigned TRBD1 or TRBD2 (5 bases each). The length of the CDR3 is 14 residues. Trimming removed 2 bases at V and 6 bases at J, with 11 bases between. The germline gives CDR1 SGHNT, CDR2 YENEEA. This CDR3 is CASSLTGGVNIQYF. In DNA, the CDR3 is TGTGCCAGCAGCTTAACTGGGGGAGTAAACATTCAGTACTTC.

This clonotype was observed many times. The CDR3 bases are TGTGCCAGCAGCGGAGAGCCCTCGGGGGAGCAGTACTTC. The encoded protein is CASSGEPSGEQYF. The gene calls are TRBV27 and TRBJ2-7, with D perhaps matching TRBD2 (5 bases). V was cut by 6 bases and J by 7 bases, with 16 bases left in between. CDR1 MNHEY and CDR2 SMNVEV come from the germline V gene (reference sequence). The CDR3 consists of 13 residues.

J is TRBJ1-6 and V is TRBV5-1, with a tentative D call TRBD1 (6 bases). V lost 4 bases to trimming and J lost 5 bases, with 13 bases between them. Per the germline V gene, CDR1 is SGHRS and CDR2 is YFSETQ. This CDR3 spans 15 amino acids. The CDR3 protein is CASSTDRVNNSPLHF. CDR3 sequence (DNA): TGCGCCAGCAGCACGGACAGAGTAAATAATTCACCCCTCCACTTT.

This clonotype was counted a few times. The genes are TRBV27 and TRBJ2-7; no clear D gene. Germline CDR1 MNHEY, CDR2 SMNVEV (reference sequence). CDR3 length: 18 amino acids. Deletions cut 3 bases from V and 0 bases from J, with 21 bases between. CDR3 DNA sequence: TGTGCCAGCAGTTTTTTCGGTAGGGAATATAGTGGCTCCTACGAGCAGTACTTC. It yields the protein CASSFFGREYSGSYEQYF.

This clonotype was seen more than once but under ten times. V gene TRBV20-1 combines with J gene TRBJ1-1, with D maybe TRBD1 (5 bases). Trimming removed 1 base from V and 0 bases from J, with 9 bases in between. The germline gives CDR1 DFQATT, CDR2 SNEGSKA (reference sequence). The CDR3 sequence is 14 residues long. The CDR3 DNA reads TGCAGTGCTAGAGCGGGGGTGATGAACACTGAAGCTTTCTTT. It is translated as CSARAGVMNTEAFF.

The CDR3 DNA reads TGCGCCAGCAGCTTGCCCCCAGGGGGCTCGCCCGGGGAGCTGTTTTTT. Amino acids: CASSLPPGGSPGELFF. The chain employs TRBV5-1 and TRBJ2-2; 8 bases are a match to TRBD1. CDR3 length: 16 amino acids. V lost 1 base and J lost 6; bases outside the gene matches: 8. Germline V lookup: CDR1 SGHRS, CDR2 YFSETQ. The variable domain in full, with the rest retrieved from reference TRBV5-1 and TRBJ2-2, is KAGVTQTPRYLIKTRGQQVTLSCSPISGHRSVSWYQQTPGQGLQFLFEYFSETQRNKGNFPGRFSGRQFSNSRSEMNVSTLELGDSALYLCASSLPPGGSPGELFFGEGSRLTVL.

This clonotype was seen just once. This sequence joins TRBV6-2 or TRBV6-3 and TRBJ2-7, with D maybe TRBD2 (5 bases). V was shortened by 5 bases and J by 4 bases, with 12 bases between the two germline ends. CDR3 length: 13 amino acids. The V gene's germline CDR1 is MNHEY and CDR2 SVGEGT. CDR3 coding DNA: TGTGCCAGCAGTATGGGAGTCGGGTACGAGCAGTACTTC. Its protein product is CASSMGVGYEQYF.

On this clonotype: One end of the junction does not line up with germline, which may come from a read error. The chain joins TRBV24-1 to TRBJ2-3; TRBD1 agrees at 12 bases. Per the germline V gene, CDR1 is KGHDR and CDR2 is SFDVKD. This CDR3 is built from 18 residues. CDR3 DNA sequence: TGTGCCACCAGTGATTTGCATCCGGGGACAGGGGGCACAGATACGCGGTATTTT. It encodes CATSDLHPGTGGTDTRYF.

The J gene is TRBJ2-1, the V gene TRBV7-2; D remains unclear. The ends were cut back, 4 bases at V and 7 bases at J, with 8 bases in the middle. The CDR3 consists of 12 residues. Germline V gene lookup returns CDR1 SGHTA and CDR2 FQGNSA. CDR3 sequence reads: CASSWSENEQFF. Written as DNA, the CDR3 is TGTGCCAGCAGCTGGAGCGAGAATGAGCAGTTCTTC.

The gene calls are TRBV20-1 and TRBJ1-1; TRBD1 agrees at 7 bases. CDR3 length: 17 residues. The trim removed 0 bases at V and 0 bases at J, leaving 10 bases unmatched. Germline V CDR1 and CDR2: DFQATT, SNEGSKA (reference sequence). Here the CDR3 DNA reads TGCAGTGCTAGAGATAGGAGGACAGGCGGGATGAACACTGAAGCTTTCTTT. This gives the protein CSARDRRTGGMNTEAFF.

The table lists this clonotype with many counts. This chain links TRBV5-6 with TRBJ1-2; no definite D call. Trimming took 4 bases from V and 1 from J, leaving 11 bases between them. The CDR3 is 14 residues long. CDR1 is SGHDT, CDR2 YYEEEE, per germline. The CDR3 nucleotides are TGTGCCAGCAGCCAGATGCCCCTTAACTATGGCTACACCTTC. This encodes CASSQMPLNYGYTF.

This clonotype was counted ten times or more. The genes are TRBV7-9 and TRBJ2-5; the D call may be TRBD1 or TRBD2 (9 bases each). In germline, CDR1 is SEHNR, CDR2 FQNEAQ (reference sequence). V was cut by 3 bases and J by 5 bases, with 19 bases left in between. This CDR3 contains 16 residues. The CDR3 here is CASSFLAGQGKETQYF. The CDR3 nucleotides read TGTGCCAGCAGCTTCCTAGCGGGACAGGGAAAGGAGACCCAGTACTTC.

This clonotype came up a few times. The chain couples TRBV11-2 to TRBJ1-2; unclear D gene. CDR1 SGHAT and CDR2 FQNNGV come from the germline V gene. Deletions cut 5 bases from V and 6 bases from J, with 16 bases between. The length of the CDR3 is 14 residues. DNA of the CDR3: TGTGCCAGCAGCCCTCCTAACGGCGGGGATGGCTACACCTTC. This gives the protein CASSPPNGGDGYTF.

This chain uses TRBV10-2 with TRBJ2-2, with D hard to call. Germline loops: CDR1 WSHSY, CDR2 SAAADI. Trimming removed 3 bases from V and 1 base from J, with 9 bases in between. The CDR3 spans 15 residues. The CDR3 here is CASSEVGRNTGELFF. Written as DNA, the CDR3 is TGCGCCAGCAGTGAAGTCGGCAGGAACACCGGGGAGCTGTTTTTT.

The V call is TRBV30, the J call TRBJ2-7, with 8 bases aligning to TRBD1. CDR1 is GTSNPN, CDR2 SVGIG, per germline (reference sequence). With 0 bases clipped from V and 3 bases from J, the junction kept 10 bases outside the gene matches. This CDR3 has 16 residues. CDR3 sequence: CAWSVRRRGRIYEQYF. The CDR3 DNA follows: TGTGCCTGGAGTGTACGTCGCAGGGGGCGAATCTACGAGCAGTACTTC.

J is TRBJ2-5 and V is TRBV3-1; 11 bases match TRBD2. From germline, CDR1 is LGHDT and CDR2 YNNKEL (reference sequence). This CDR3 spans 17 amino acids. Germline trimming cut 1 base from V and 5 bases from J; bases unmatched to any gene: 9. CDR3 amino acids: CASSQGYSGGARETQYF. The CDR3 DNA sequence: TGTGCCAGCAGCCAAGGTTATAGCGGGGGGGCGAGGGAGACCCAGTACTTC.

This clonotype was seen a handful of times. The gene calls are TRBV29-1 and TRBJ2-3; D gene ambiguous. The germline V gene has CDR1 SQVTM and CDR2 ANQGSEA. This CDR3 is 14 amino acids long. CDR3 in amino acids: CSGKQGIITDTQYF. CDR3 DNA: TGCAGTGGCAAGCAAGGGATCATCACAGATACGCAGTATTTT.

This clonotype was observed a handful of times. The chain has TRBV12-3 or TRBV12-4 and TRBJ2-6; no clear D. CDR3 length equals 17 residues. The V end lost 6 bases, the J end lost 1 base, and 16 bases lay between the germline ends. CDR3 loop: CASSPLIPGSGANVLTF. CDR3 DNA: TGTGCCAGCAGCCCTTTGATCCCCGGGTCTGGGGCCAACGTCCTGACTTTC.

The chain carries TRBV4-2 and TRBJ2-7, with D possibly TRBD1 on 6 matching bases. The CDR3 has 13 residues. Germline V gene sequence: CDR1 LGHNA, CDR2 YNFKEQ. Deletions cut 4 bases from V and 10 bases from J, with 17 bases between. In DNA form, the CDR3 reads TGTGCCAGCAGCCGAATAATGGACAGTCTCCAGTACTTC. Translation gives CASSRIMDSLQYF.

This clonotype came up once. The chain has TRBV20-1 and TRBJ1-6, with TRBD1 as a possible D gene (6 bases). The length of the CDR3 is 15 residues. Germline CDR1 DFQATT, CDR2 SNEGSKA (reference sequence). V was clipped by 1 base and J by 1 base, with 8 bases between them. This CDR3 is CSARGQGSYNSPLHF. Written as DNA, the CDR3 is TGCAGTGCTAGAGGGCAGGGGTCCTATAATTCACCCCTCCACTTT.

The chain recombines TRBV3-1 with TRBJ2-7; 11 nucleotides align to TRBD2. The ends lost 0 bases at V and 5 bases at J; junction bases unmatched: 9. Germline assignment: CDR1 LGHDT and CDR2 YNNKEL (reference sequence). The CDR3 totals 17 residues. The CDR3 DNA sequence: TGTGCCAGCAGCCAAGAGCTGATAGCGGGGGGGCCTCACGAGCAGTACTTC. Translated: CASSQELIAGGPHEQYF.

This clonotype was seen many times. Compared with germline, one end of the junction differs, possibly owing to a read error. The rearrangement links TRBV10-2 to TRBJ2-7; D uncertain. CDR3 size: 10 residues. Germline-derived CDR1 and CDR2 are WSHSY and SAAADI. The CDR3 here is CASSDYEQYF. The CDR3 DNA is TGTGCCAGCAGTGATTACGAGCAGTACTTC.

This sequence joins TRBV29-1 and TRBJ2-7; TRBD1 aligns across 8 bases. The length of the CDR3 is 12 residues. The germline V gene encodes CDR1 SQVTM and CDR2 ANQGSEA. Trimming removed 4 bases from V and 2 bases from J; junction bases left unmatched: 1. The CDR3 loop reads CSVGQGTYEQYF. The CDR3 coding sequence is TGCAGCGTTGGACAGGGGACCTACGAGCAGTACTTC.

Turning to this clonotype: The junction departs from the called germline gene at one end, perhaps through a read error. The gene calls are TRBV20-1 and TRBJ2-5; TRBD2 matches 11 bases. Germline CDR1 reads DFQATT; CDR2 reads SNEGSKA (reference sequence). The CDR3 consists of 16 residues. The CDR3 DNA sequence: TGCAGTGCTGCGGCTCGACTAGCGGGGACACAAGAAACCCAGTACTTC. Residues: CSAAARLAGTQETQYF.

The rearrangement joins TRBV12-5 to TRBJ2-1; D may be TRBD1 or TRBD2 (6 bases each). The CDR3 loop spans 14 amino acids. Per the germline V gene, CDR1 is LGHNT and CDR2 is FRNRAP. The germline V and J ends were trimmed by 2 bases and 13 bases, with 18 bases remaining between them. In nucleotides, the CDR3 is TGTGCTAGTGGTTTGTCGGGGGCCCGCGAGACCCAGTTCTTC. It translates to CASGLSGARETQFF.

The chain has TRBV28 and TRBJ1-1; 10 nucleotides line up with TRBD1. Germline CDR1 reads MDHEN; CDR2 reads SYDVKM. The CDR3 totals 15 residues. J gave up 2 bases and V 6 bases, and 6 bases lay outside the gene matches. The CDR3 here is CASSPTGGLNTEAFF. The CDR3, as DNA: TGTGCCAGCAGCCCGACAGGGGGCCTAAACACTGAAGCTTTCTTT.